What follows describes a single TCR beta chain. What it binds is not known. Libraries were made from TCR beta cDNA, and they carried unique molecular identifiers. TCRdb passed the PCR reads through MiXCR, listing each CDR3 protein once. This sample has roughly 730,000 distinct CDR3 sequences; roughly 30% occur once, and the top ten carry 0.55% to 0.65%. The ends lost 6 bases at V and 9 bases at J; junction bases unmatched: 9. Germline V lookup: CDR1 MNHEY, CDR2 SVGAGI. There are 13 residues in the CDR3. This specimen belongs to a study of post-analysis software for immune sequencing data. For the study at large: Courses of disease covered relapsing-remitting, secondary progressive and progressive-relapsing multiple sclerosis.

Findings and caveats of the study: Multiple sclerosis patients had significantly lower normalized Chao1 diversity than controls. Patients used about 5 TRBV segments, including TRBV5-6, TRBV5-1 and TRBV20-1, more often than controls. Samples prepared in the same batch strongly co-clustered by F measure.

The clonotype comes from a girl aged 5-17 years with multiple sclerosis. Material: blood. The chain has TRBV6-5 and TRBJ1-2, with TRBD1 matching over 8 bases. The CDR3 DNA sequence: TGTGCCAGCAGGTCGGGGGACAGGCTGCGCTACACCTTC. It encodes CASRSGDRLRYTF.